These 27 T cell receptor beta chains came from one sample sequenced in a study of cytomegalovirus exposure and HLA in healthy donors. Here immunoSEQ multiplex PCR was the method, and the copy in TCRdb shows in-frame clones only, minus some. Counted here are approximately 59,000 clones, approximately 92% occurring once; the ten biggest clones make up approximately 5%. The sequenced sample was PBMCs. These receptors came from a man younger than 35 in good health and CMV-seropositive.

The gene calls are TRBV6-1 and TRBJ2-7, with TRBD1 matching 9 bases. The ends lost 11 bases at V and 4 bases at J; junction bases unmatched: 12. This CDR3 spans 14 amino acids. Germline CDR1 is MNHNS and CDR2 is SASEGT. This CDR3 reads CAGNSGDRAYEQYF. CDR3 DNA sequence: TGTGCCGGTAACTCCGGGGACAGGGCATACGAGCAGTACTTC.

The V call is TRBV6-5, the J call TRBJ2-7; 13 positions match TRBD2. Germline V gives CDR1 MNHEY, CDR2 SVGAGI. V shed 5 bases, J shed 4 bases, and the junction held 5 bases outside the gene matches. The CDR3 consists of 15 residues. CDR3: CASSRLAGGSYEQYF. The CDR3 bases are TGTGCCAGCAGTCGACTAGCGGGAGGCTCATACGAGCAGTACTTC.

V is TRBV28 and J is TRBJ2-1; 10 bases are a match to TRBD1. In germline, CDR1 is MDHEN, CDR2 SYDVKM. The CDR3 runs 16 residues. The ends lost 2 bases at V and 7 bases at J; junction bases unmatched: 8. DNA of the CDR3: TGTGCCAGCAGTTTAAGCCAGGGACAGGGGAGGAATGAGCAGTTCTTC. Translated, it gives CASSLSQGQGRNEQFF.

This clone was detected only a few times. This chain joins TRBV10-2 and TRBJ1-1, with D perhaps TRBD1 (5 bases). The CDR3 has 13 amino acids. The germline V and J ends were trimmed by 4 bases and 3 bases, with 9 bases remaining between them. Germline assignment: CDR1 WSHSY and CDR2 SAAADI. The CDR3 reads CASSGQRDTEAFF. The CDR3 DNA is TGCGCCAGCAGTGGACAGCGGGACACTGAAGCTTTCTTT.

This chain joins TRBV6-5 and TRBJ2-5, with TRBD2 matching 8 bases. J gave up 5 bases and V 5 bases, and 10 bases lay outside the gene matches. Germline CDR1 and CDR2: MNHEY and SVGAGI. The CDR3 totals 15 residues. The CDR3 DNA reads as TGTGCCAGCAGTCCGACCTCAGCGGGAGTTGAGACCCAGTACTTC. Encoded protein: CASSPTSAGVETQYF.

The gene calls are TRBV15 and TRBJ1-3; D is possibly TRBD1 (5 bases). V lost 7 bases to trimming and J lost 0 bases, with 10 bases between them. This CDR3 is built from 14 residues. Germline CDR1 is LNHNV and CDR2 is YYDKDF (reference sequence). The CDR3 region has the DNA TGTGCCACCACCCCGGGGGACTCTGGAAACACCATATATTTT. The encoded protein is CATTPGDSGNTIYF.

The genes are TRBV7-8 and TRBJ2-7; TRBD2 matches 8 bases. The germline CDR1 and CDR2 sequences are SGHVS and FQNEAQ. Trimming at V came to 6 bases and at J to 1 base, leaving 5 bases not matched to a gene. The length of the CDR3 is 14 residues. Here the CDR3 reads CASRDTSGSYEQYF. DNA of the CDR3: TGTGCCAGCAGAGATACTAGCGGTTCCTACGAGCAGTACTTC.

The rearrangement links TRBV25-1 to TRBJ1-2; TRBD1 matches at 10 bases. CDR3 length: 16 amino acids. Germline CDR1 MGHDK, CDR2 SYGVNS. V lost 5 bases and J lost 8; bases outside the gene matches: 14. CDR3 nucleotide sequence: TGTGCCAGCAGTTCTCACGCGACAGGGGGCGCGTGGGGCTACACCTTC. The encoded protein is CASSSHATGGAWGYTF.

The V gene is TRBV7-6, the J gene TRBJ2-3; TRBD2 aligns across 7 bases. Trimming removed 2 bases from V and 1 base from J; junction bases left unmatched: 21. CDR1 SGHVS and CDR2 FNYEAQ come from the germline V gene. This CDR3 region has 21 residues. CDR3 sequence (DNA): TGTGCCAGCAGCTTATTCTCAGGCGGGGTCCGCGGAGCGGGACGCACAGATACGCAGTATTTT. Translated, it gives CASSLFSGGVRGAGRTDTQYF. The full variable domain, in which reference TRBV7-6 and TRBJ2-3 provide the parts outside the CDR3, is GAGVSQSPRYKVTKRGQDVALRCDPISGHVSLYWYRQALGQGPEFLTYFNYEAQQDKSGLPNDRFSAERPEGSISTLTIQRTEQRDSAMYRCASSLFSGGVRGAGRTDTQYFGPGTRLTVL.

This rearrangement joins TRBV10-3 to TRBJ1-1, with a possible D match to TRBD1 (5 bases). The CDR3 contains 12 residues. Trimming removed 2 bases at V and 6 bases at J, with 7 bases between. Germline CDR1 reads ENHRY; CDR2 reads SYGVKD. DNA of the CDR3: TGTGCCATCAGTGAGCAAGGGGCTGAAGCTTTCTTT. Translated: CAISEQGAEAFF.

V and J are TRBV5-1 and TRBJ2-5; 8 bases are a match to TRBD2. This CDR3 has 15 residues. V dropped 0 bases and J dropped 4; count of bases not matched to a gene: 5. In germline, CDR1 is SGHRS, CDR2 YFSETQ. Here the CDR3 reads CASSLVAGLRETQYF. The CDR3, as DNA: TGCGCCAGCAGCTTGGTAGCGGGACTTCGAGAGACCCAGTACTTC. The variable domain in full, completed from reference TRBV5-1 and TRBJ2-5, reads KAGVTQTPRYLIKTRGQQVTLSCSPISGHRSVSWYQQTPGQGLQFLFEYFSETQRNKGNFPGRFSGRQFSNSRSEMNVSTLELGDSALYLCASSLVAGLRETQYFGPGTRLLVL.

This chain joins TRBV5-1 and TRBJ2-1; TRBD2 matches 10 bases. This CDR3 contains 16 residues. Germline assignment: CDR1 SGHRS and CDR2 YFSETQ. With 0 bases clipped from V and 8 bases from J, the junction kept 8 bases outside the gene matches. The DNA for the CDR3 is TGCGCCAGCAGCTTGGAGGCTAGCGGGAGTATATATGAGCAGTTCTTC. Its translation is CASSLEASGSIYEQFF.

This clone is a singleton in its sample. The CDR3 nucleotides read TGTGCCAGCAGTTCGACCGTAATCCGGACTAGCGGGAGGCCAGATACGCAGTATTTT. This gives the protein CASSSTVIRTSGRPDTQYF. V is TRBV27 and J is TRBJ2-3, with 14 bases that match TRBD2. CDR3 length equals 19 residues. Trimming took 4 bases from V and 4 from J; bases not matched to a gene: 13. CDR1 and CDR2 (germline): MNHEY, SMNVEV (reference sequence).

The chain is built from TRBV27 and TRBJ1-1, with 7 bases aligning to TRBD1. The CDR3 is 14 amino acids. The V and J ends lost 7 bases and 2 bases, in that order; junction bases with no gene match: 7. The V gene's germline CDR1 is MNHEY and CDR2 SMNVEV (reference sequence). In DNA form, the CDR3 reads TGTGCCAGCAACCAACAAGGGGGCAACACTGAAGCTTTCTTT. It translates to CASNQQGGNTEAFF.

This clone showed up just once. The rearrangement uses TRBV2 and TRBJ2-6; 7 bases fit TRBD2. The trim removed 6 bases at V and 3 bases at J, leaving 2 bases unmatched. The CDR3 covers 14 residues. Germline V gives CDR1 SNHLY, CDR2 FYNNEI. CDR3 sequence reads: CASRGGFGANVLTF. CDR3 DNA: TGTGCCAGCAGGGGGGGGTTTGGGGCCAACGTCCTGACTTTC.

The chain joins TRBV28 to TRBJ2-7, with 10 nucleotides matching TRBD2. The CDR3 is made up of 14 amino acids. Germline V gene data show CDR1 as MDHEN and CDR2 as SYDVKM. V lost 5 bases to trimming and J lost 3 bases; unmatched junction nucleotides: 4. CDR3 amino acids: CASSPGLANYEQYF. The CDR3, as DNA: TGTGCCAGCAGTCCGGGACTAGCGAACTACGAGCAGTACTTC.

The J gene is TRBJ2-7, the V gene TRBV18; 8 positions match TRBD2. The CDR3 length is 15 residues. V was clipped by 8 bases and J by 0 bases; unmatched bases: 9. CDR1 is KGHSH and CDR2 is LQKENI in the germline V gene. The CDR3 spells CASAPSGFYSYEQYF. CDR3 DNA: TGTGCCAGCGCCCCTAGCGGGTTTTACTCCTACGAGCAGTACTTC.

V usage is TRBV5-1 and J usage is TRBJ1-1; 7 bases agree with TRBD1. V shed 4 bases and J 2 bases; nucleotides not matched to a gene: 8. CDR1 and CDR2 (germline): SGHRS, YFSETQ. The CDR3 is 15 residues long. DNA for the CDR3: TGCGCCAGCAGCCAAGGGGGACAGATAAACACTGAAGCTTTCTTT. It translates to CASSQGGQINTEAFF.

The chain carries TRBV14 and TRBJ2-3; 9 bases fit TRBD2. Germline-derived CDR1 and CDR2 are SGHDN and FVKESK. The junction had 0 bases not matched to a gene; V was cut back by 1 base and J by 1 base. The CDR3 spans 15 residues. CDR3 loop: CASSQVAGGTDTQYF. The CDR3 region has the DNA TGTGCCAGCAGCCAAGTAGCGGGGGGCACAGATACGCAGTATTTT.

The CDR3 reads CSLKTGGDTQYF. In nucleotides, the CDR3 is TGCAGCCTTAAGACAGGGGGAGATACGCAGTATTTT. The chain carries TRBV29-1 and TRBJ2-3; 9 positions agree with TRBD1. CDR3 length: 12 amino acids. Looked up from germline, CDR1 is SQVTM and CDR2 is ANQGSEA. The V gene end was trimmed by 8 bases and the J gene end by 5 bases; junction bases not matched to a gene: 5.

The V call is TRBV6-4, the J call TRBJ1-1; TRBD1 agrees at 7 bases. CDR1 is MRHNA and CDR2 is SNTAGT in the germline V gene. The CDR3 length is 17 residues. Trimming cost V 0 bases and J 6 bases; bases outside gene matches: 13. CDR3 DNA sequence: TGTGCCAGCAGTGACTCTTTTAAGCAGGGGGTGAGGGCTGAAGCTTTCTTT. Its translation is CASSDSFKQGVRAEAFF.

The CDR3 DNA is TGTGCCAGCAGCCCCGGGACAGGGGGCGAAACTGAAGCTTTCTTT. Encoded protein: CASSPGTGGETEAFF. This rearrangement joins TRBV6-6 to TRBJ1-1; 12 bases are a match to TRBD1. Per germline, CDR1 MNHNY and CDR2 SVGAGI (reference sequence). This CDR3 contains 15 residues. Trimming removed 6 bases from V and 5 bases from J; junction bases left unmatched: 7.

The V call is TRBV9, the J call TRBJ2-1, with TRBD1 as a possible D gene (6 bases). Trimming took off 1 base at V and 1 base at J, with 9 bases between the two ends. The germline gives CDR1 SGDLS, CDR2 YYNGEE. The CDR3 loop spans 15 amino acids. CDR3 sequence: CASSVLDSSYNEQFF. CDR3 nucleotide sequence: TGTGCCAGCAGCGTATTGGACAGTTCCTACAATGAGCAGTTCTTC.

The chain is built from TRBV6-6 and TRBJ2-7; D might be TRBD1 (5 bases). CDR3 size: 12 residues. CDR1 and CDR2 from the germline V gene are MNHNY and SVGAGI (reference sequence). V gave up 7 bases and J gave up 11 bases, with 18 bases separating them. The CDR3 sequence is CASNIKRGPEYF. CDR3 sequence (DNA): TGTGCCAGCAACATCAAAAGGGGTCCTGAGTACTTC.

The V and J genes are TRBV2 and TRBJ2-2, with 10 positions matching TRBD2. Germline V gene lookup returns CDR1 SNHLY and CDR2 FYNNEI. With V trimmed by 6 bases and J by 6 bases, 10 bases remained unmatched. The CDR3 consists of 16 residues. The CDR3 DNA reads TGTGCCAGCAGAGAACTAGCGGGATTGGGGGCCGGGGAGCTGTTTTTT. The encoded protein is CASRELAGLGAGELFF.

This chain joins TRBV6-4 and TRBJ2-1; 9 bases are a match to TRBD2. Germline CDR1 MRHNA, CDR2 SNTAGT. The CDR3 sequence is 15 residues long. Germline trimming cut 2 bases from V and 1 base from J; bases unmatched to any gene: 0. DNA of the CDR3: TGTGCCAGCAGTGACCTAGCGGGATCCTACAATGAGCAGTTCTTC. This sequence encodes CASSDLAGSYNEQFF.

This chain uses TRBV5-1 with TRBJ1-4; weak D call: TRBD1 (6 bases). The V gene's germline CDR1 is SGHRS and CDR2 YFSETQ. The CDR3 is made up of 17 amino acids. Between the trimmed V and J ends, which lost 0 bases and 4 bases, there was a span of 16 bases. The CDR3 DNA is TGCGCCAGCAGCTTGGCCACGGCAGGGGCTTATAATGAAAAACTGTTTTTT. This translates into CASSLATAGAYNEKLFF.